The present entry profiles one T cell receptor beta chain with its context. The data were obtained in a study of OX40 agonist ivuxolimab in advanced cancers. Produced via immunoSEQ multiplex PCR; TCRdb's table is partial and in-frame only. The sample shows 12,000 to 15,000 clones, roughly 89% of them seen only once. From germline, CDR1 is MGHRA and CDR2 YSYEKL. J lost 7 bases, V lost 5 bases, and 4 bases had no gene match. The CDR3 is made up of 13 amino acids. The V call is TRBV4-1, the J call TRBJ1-1; 10 positions agree with TRBD1. Material: CD4+ or CD8+ T cells sorted from blood, obtained in a trial of the OX40 agonist ivuxolimab. The clonotype comes from an adult with an advanced solid tumor such as melanoma, head and neck, liver or kidney cancer. The CDR3 region is CASSRQGAYEAFF. The CDR3 DNA is TGCGCCAGCAGCAGACAGGGGGCCTATGAAGCTTTCTTT.